This TCR beta chain was retrieved from a study of blood T cell repertoires in COVID-19 (dated by TCRdb to the early 2020s). Some background on the complete study: Samples from collaborators originated in the United States, Italy and Spain and spanned both the acute and convalescent phases of COVID-19. Where available, HLA class I and class II types were taken from metadata supplied by the sample provider and were not determined by assay-based typing. Samples were obtained from the ongoing ImmuneRACE study (first 160 participants) and from about 1,300 subjects provided by 6 global collaborators. Subjects who had been exposed to COVID-19, were actively infected with it, or had recovered from it provided the deeply sampled blood TCRbeta repertoires that made up the dataset. Nearly every sample came with metadata listing a de-identified subject ID, COVID-19 status, age in years and sex. The material from the prospective study consisted of cDNA or gDNA derived from T cells, B-cell-depleted T cells, or PBMCs. The repertoires were made available in a free public database intended to serve as a resource for research on the immune response to SARS-CoV-2. What the work shows at the level of the full study, not this receptor alone: How much clinical and demographic metadata was included differed by source and by participant, and the metadata was provided uncurated.

Whole blood was collected in K2EDTA tubes by collaborating institutions according to the institutions' own protocols. Collaborator samples were shipped for TCRbeta analysis as frozen whole blood, isolated PBMCs, or DNA extracted from either sample type. From a lookup of the germline V gene (reference sequence), CDR1 and CDR2 are LNHDA and SQIVND. V has 3 bases trimmed and J has 5 bases trimmed; junction bases matching no gene number 11. The CDR3, cysteine through phenylalanine, is 16 amino acids long. Only the CDR3 part of the read is kept: 48 bases, read in frame from the first base. The immunoSEQ Assay, a bias-controlled multiplex PCR, was used to amplify TCRbeta CDR3 regions from genomic DNA. The paper's processing steps were these. Within the assay, amplification of reference gene primers was used to estimate how many nucleated cells each sample contained. Sequence reads were collapsed and filtered to measure the absolute abundance of every unique TCRbeta CDR3 rearrangement. For each sample, productive Simpson clonality was calculated as the square root of Simpson's diversity index over productive rearrangements. TCRdb took this table from immuneACCESS and kept in-frame rearrangements with V and J called. Such tables lack part of the clones; where checked against another copy, unresolved V genes explain under half of the gap, and the rest is unexplained. The D gene and trimming were derived from the DNA, and the V and J assignments and clone size from that table. Here the sample has 200,000 or so clones; around 85% occur a single time. 9.5% to 13% of the sample comes from the top ten.

Details on this clone: The target of this receptor is not known. No base-level quality is on record; no much larger clone is a single base apart.

This chain joins TRBV19 to TRBJ2-5; TRBD2 matches 8 bases in the middle. The material sequenced was peripheral blood. The clonotype was recovered from a human donor with active or convalescent COVID-19. The donor label of this sample is uncertain. The DNA reads as follows: TGTGCCAGTAGTATTTTCCGGGAGGGTATAGTCGAGACCCAGTACTTC. This yields the protein CASSIFREGIVETQYF. The CDR3, completed at both ends by the reference TRBV19 and TRBJ2-5 genes, gives the full variable domain DGGITQSPKYLFRKEGQNVTLSCEQNLNHDAMYWYRQDPGQGLRLIYYSQIVNDFQKGDIAEGYSVSREKKESFPLTVTSAQKNPTAFYLCASSIFREGIVETQYFGPGTRLLVL.